This T cell receptor beta chain was identified in a study of cytomegalovirus exposure and HLA in healthy donors. Study-wide findings and caveats: Later work found that TCR association rates differed between HLA loci; DRB1 had the most and HLA-C the fewest. In an earlier analysis, most TCR beta V segments were productive about 87% or about 30% of the time. Per published reports, the classifier diagnosed cytomegalovirus status with high specificity and sensitivity.

In regard to this clone: What it binds is not known.

PCR was performed using 60 Vbeta and 13 Jbeta primers. Sequenced by immunoSEQ multiplex PCR; TCRdb stores in-frame clones only, minus some. The repertoire holds about 160,000 clones, with roughly 80% as singletons. This CDR3 contains 17 residues. CDR1 is LNHNV and CDR2 is YYDKDF in the germline V gene (reference sequence). The trim removed 1 base at V and 2 bases at J, leaving 8 bases unmatched. What was sequenced was PBMCs. This receptor was obtained from a woman aged 25-40 years in good health and CMV-seronegative. This sequence joins TRBV15 and TRBJ2-3; the match to TRBD2 covers 8 bases. CDR3 sequence: CATSRGEAGAATDTQYF. In DNA, the CDR3 is TGTGCCACCAGCAGAGGGGAAGCGGGGGCAGCCACAGATACGCAGTATTTT.